The 13 T cell receptor beta chains reported below all come from one sample, sequenced in a study of molecular identifiers for immune sequencing clone quantification (dated by TCRdb to 2016 to 2019). The protocol used for the library was PCR. Sequencing was carried out with a NextSeq 500. TCRdb cleaned the public reads at Q25 with fastp, built clones with MiXCR and kept in-frame beta chains. Each record represents a unique CDR3 protein, reported with the most common genes and DNA among its rows. The sample yields about 320,000 distinct CDR3 sequences; 24% were counted once. The ten biggest clones cover 0.74% of the sample. Sequenced: naive CD8+ T cells from blood, with Jurkat cell RNA spiked in. According to the study, the label for this sample's cell subset or site signals: FACS-sorted CD8+CD4-CCR7+CD45RA+ naive T cells. The receptors stem from a human donor in good health. Some libraries in this study had Jurkat cell RNA spiked in.

The V call is TRBV7-9, the J call TRBJ2-4; weak D call: TRBD1 (6 bases). Germline V gene data show CDR1 as SEHNR and CDR2 as FQNEAQ (reference sequence). V shed 3 bases and J shed 0 bases, with 12 bases lying between them. CDR3 length: 16 residues. This CDR3 is CASSLSTGLAKNIQYF. The CDR3 DNA follows: TGTGCCAGCAGCTTGTCTACAGGGTTAGCCAAAAACATTCAGTACTTC.

At least ten counts were recorded for this clonotype. This chain uses TRBV12-3 or TRBV12-4 with TRBJ2-2, with a weak D call TRBD1 (5 bases). Trimming removed 5 bases at V and 4 bases at J, with 8 bases between. This CDR3 has 13 residues. CDR3 residues: CASSPGSTGELFF. The CDR3 DNA reads TGTGCCAGCAGTCCAGGGTCCACCGGGGAGCTGTTTTTT.

As to this clonotype: The junction departs from germline at one end; a sequencing error may be responsible. The genes are TRBV27 and TRBJ2-7; 7 bases agree with TRBD2. Germline V CDR1 and CDR2: MNHEY, SMNVEV (reference sequence). The length of the CDR3 is 15 residues. The CDR3 DNA reads as TGTGTCAGCAGGCGTAATATGTGGGAGGGCCACGAGCAGTACTTC. Its protein is CVSRRNMWEGHEQYF.

The CDR3 nucleotides are TGTGCCAGCAGCCCCAGACAGGGGGCGGAGGGCTACAATGAGCAGTTCTTC. It yields the protein CASSPRQGAEGYNEQFF. The J gene is TRBJ2-1, the V gene TRBV13; 10 bases agree with TRBD1. The CDR3 sequence is 17 residues long. Losses at the gene ends were 5 bases for V and 3 bases for J; bases not matched to a gene: 10. Germline V gives CDR1 PRHDT, CDR2 FYEKMQ (reference sequence).

This clonotype has ten or more counts. The chain joins TRBV20-1 to TRBJ2-5; TRBD2 agrees at 8 bases. CDR1 DFQATT and CDR2 SNEGSKA come from the germline V gene (reference sequence). V trimming: 0 bases; J trimming: 1 base; junction bases outside the gene matches: 4. The CDR3 spans 15 residues. CDR3 protein: CSARDWRGAQETQYF. As DNA, the CDR3 is TGCAGTGCTAGAGATTGGCGGGGGGCCCAAGAGACCCAGTACTTC.

The table lists this clonotype with many counts. The genes are TRBV4-3 and TRBJ1-2; no clear D. The V end was cut by 0 bases, the J end by 4 bases, with 6 bases between. CDR1 is LGHNA and CDR2 is YSLEER in the germline V gene. The length of the CDR3 is 13 residues. The DNA for the CDR3 is TGCGCCAGCAGCCAAGATCTGGCCTATGGCTACACCTTC. This translates into CASSQDLAYGYTF.

For this clonotype: Since a much larger clone is just one base distant, this may be a read error. The rearrangement uses TRBV20-1 and TRBJ2-7; 9 bases fit TRBD2. Germline V CDR1 and CDR2: DFQATT, SNEGSKA (reference sequence). This CDR3 has 16 amino acids. The ends lost 3 bases at V and 3 bases at J; junction bases unmatched: 12. CDR3 bases: TGCAGTGCTAGGGGGCACCGACTAGCGGTGATCTACGAGCAGTACTTC. Translated: CSARGHRLAVIYEQYF.

Comments on this clonotype: This CDR3 fails to terminate in the conserved phenylalanine or tryptophan, so it likely reflects a read error. V is TRBV7-2 and J is TRBJ2-1; 7 bases are shared with TRBD2. The trim removed 5 bases at V and 7 bases at J, leaving 8 bases unmatched. This CDR3 comprises 14 residues. Germline lookup yields CDR1 SGHTA and CDR2 FQGNSA. The CDR3 DNA reads TGTGCCAGCAGCCTAATGGGGACTACTAATGAGCAGTTCCTC. It yields the protein CASSLMGTTNEQFL.

This clonotype occurred once. Since a much larger clone is just one base distant, this may be a read error. Here the CDR3 DNA reads TGTGCCAGCAGCTCGACGGAAGGGGAGCCCCAGTACTTC. Encoded protein: CASSSTEGEPQYF. This chain connects TRBV11-2 to TRBJ2-5; perhaps D is TRBD1 or TRBD2 (5 bases each). CDR1 is SGHAT and CDR2 is FQNNGV in the germline V gene. There are 13 residues in the CDR3. The V and J ends lost 4 bases and 9 bases respectively, with 15 bases between them. Supplemented by reference TRBV11-2 and TRBJ2-5, the full variable domain reads EAGVAQSPRYKIIEKRQSVAFWCNPISGHATLYWYQQILGQGPKLLIQFQNNGVVDDSQLPKDRFSAERLKGVDSTLKIQPAKLEDSAVYLCASSSTEGEPQYFGPGTRLLVL.

The V call is TRBV6-2 or TRBV6-3, the J call TRBJ1-2; 8 nucleotides line up with TRBD1. Germline V CDR1 and CDR2: MNHEY, SVGEGT. V trimming: 0 bases; J trimming: 2 bases; junction bases outside the gene matches: 14. CDR3 size: 19 residues. The CDR3 region is CASSYSTDPRQGSNYGYTF. The CDR3 coding sequence is TGTGCCAGCAGTTACTCGACGGACCCGCGACAGGGGAGCAACTATGGCTACACCTTC.

This clonotype appeared many times. This chain connects TRBV9 to TRBJ2-7; TRBD2 aligns across 9 bases. V trimming: 0 bases; J trimming: 2 bases; junction bases outside the gene matches: 3. Per the germline V gene, CDR1 is SGDLS and CDR2 is YYNGEE. This CDR3 is 15 amino acids long. This CDR3 is CASSVGREGTYEQYF. The DNA for the CDR3 is TGTGCCAGCAGCGTAGGGCGGGAGGGCACCTACGAGCAGTACTTC.

A note on this clonotype: The conserved phenylalanine or tryptophan normally closing the CDR3 is absent here, so this likely arose from a read error. The rearrangement joins TRBV27 to TRBJ1-5; D gene unclear. The V end lost 4 bases, the J end lost 5 bases, and 12 bases lay between the germline ends. Germline V lookup: CDR1 MNHEY, CDR2 SMNVEV (reference sequence). CDR3 size: 14 residues. The CDR3 is CASSYPITDQPQHL. Written as DNA, the CDR3 is TGTGCCAGCAGTTACCCAATAACCGATCAGCCCCAGCATTTA.

On this clonotype: Being one base from a much bigger clone, this may be a read error. This chain connects TRBV9 to TRBJ2-6; possibly TRBD1 for D (5 bases). The CDR3 has 15 amino acids. Germline V gives CDR1 SGDLS, CDR2 YYNGEE. The CDR3 DNA reads TGTGCCAGCAGCGTAGGCAATACTGGGGCCAACATCCTGACTTTC. It encodes CASSVGNTGANILTF.